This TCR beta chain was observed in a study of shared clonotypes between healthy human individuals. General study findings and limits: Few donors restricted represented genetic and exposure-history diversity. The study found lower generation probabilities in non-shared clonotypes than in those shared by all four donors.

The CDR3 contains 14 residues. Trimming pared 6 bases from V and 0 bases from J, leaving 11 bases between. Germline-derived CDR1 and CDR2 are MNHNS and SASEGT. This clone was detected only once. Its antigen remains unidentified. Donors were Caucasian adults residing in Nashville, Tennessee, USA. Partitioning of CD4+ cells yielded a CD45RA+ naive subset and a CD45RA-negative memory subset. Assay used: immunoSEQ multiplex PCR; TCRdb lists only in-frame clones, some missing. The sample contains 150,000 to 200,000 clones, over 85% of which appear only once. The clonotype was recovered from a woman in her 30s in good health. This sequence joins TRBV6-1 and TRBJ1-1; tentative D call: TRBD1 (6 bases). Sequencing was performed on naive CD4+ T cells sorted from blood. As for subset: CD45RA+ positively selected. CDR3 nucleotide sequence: TGTGCCAGCAGCATCAGGGGCCTGAACACTGAAGCTTTCTTT. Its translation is CASSIRGLNTEAFF.